Each of the 6 T cell receptor beta chains below was sequenced from the same sample in a study of blood T cells in healthy people across ages (dated by TCRdb to the mid-2010s). Receptor amplification or capture employed 5' RACE. The instrument given in TCRdb is Illumina HiSeq 2500. The second PCR ran for roughly 7 to 11 cycles and used a J-beta primer mix along with a sample-barcoded 5' primer. TCRdb redid the processing of the public reads, applying fastp at Q25 and MiXCR, and retained in-frame beta chains. Each CDR3 protein appears once, grouped with its most common genes and DNA. The sample records 700,000 to 800,000 distinct CDR3 sequences, roughly 47% of which are singletons. Clones ranked in the top ten supply more than 20% of the sample. The sequenced material came from blood. These receptors were collected from a woman in her sixties or seventies in good health.

This clonotype appeared many times. The rearrangement links TRBV7-2 to TRBJ2-3, with unresolved D. V was trimmed by 0 bases and J by 1 base, leaving 8 bases between them. There are 15 residues in the CDR3. Germline V CDR1 and CDR2: SGHTA, FQGNSA. CDR3 bases: TGTGCCAGCAGCTTAGCGCAGGCTGGCACAGATACGCAGTATTTT. Its translation: CASSLAQAGTDTQYF.

The CDR3 spells CASSYPTSGISVYEQYF. CDR3 DNA: TGTGCCAGCAGTTACCCGACTAGCGGGATATCAGTCTACGAGCAGTACTTC. The V call is TRBV6-6, the J call TRBJ2-7; TRBD2 matches at 11 bases. The V segment lost 2 bases and the J segment 3 bases; nucleotides outside the gene matches: 9. The CDR3 has 17 amino acids. Germline V gives CDR1 MNHNY, CDR2 SVGAGI (reference sequence).

This rearrangement joins TRBV20-1 to TRBJ1-1; 7 nucleotides line up with TRBD1. The CDR3 covers 13 residues. Trimming cost V 6 bases and J 3 bases; bases outside gene matches: 7. In germline, CDR1 is DFQATT, CDR2 SNEGSKA (reference sequence). CDR3 in amino acids: CSAETGRDTEAFF. CDR3 bases: TGCAGTGCAGAGACAGGGAGGGACACTGAAGCTTTCTTT.

Only one count was recorded for this clonotype. The chain joins TRBV7-2 to TRBJ2-7; 12 bases line up with TRBD2. There are 17 residues in the CDR3. V gave up 5 bases and J gave up 2 bases; unmatched junction bases: 10. Germline V CDR1 and CDR2: SGHTA, FQGNSA. The CDR3 sequence: CASSQGLAGIPAYEQYF. CDR3 nucleotide sequence: TGTGCCAGCAGCCAGGGACTAGCGGGCATACCGGCCTACGAGCAGTACTTC.

A few counts support this clonotype. This rearrangement joins TRBV3-1 to TRBJ1-2; D uncertain. Germline V gives CDR1 LGHDT, CDR2 YNNKEL (reference sequence). This CDR3 region has 12 residues. V lost 3 bases to trimming and J lost 8 bases, with 10 bases between them. The DNA of the CDR3 is TGTGCCAGCAGCCATTTAGTCTTCGGCTACACCTTC. This sequence encodes CASSHLVFGYTF. Complete variable domain (other parts from reference TRBV3-1 and TRBJ1-2): DTAVSQTPKYLVTQMGNDKSIKCEQNLGHDTMYWYKQDSKKFLKIMFSYNNKELIINETVPNRFSPKSPDKAHLNLHINSLELGDSAVYFCASSHLVFGYTFGSGTRLTVV.

This clonotype was seen a handful of times. The V gene is TRBV6-5, the J gene TRBJ2-1, with TRBD2 matching 7 bases. V lost 0 bases to trimming and J lost 0 bases; unmatched junction nucleotides: 2. In germline, CDR1 is MNHEY, CDR2 SVGAGI. There are 16 residues in the CDR3. The CDR3 protein is CASSYSPGGSYNEQFF. The CDR3 DNA reads as TGTGCCAGCAGTTACTCGCCGGGAGGCTCCTACAATGAGCAGTTCTTC.